The rows below give T cell receptor beta chains drawn from one sample of a study of blood T cell repertoires in COVID-19. The repertoire was sequenced with immunoSEQ multiplex PCR; TCRdb's copy has only in-frame clones and lacks some. Of a few hundred thousand clones listed, approximately 90% are singletons. Sequenced input: PBMCs or T cells enriched from blood (not recorded which). These receptors all stem from a woman aged 35 to 49 who had been exposed to COVID-19. CDR3s include the opening cysteine and the closing phenylalanine or tryptophan. Each record gives: V gene, clone size, J gene, D gene, CDR3 protein, CDR3 DNA. The D gene is left open where the match is weak. Clone size is not always given. Where it is, it says once, few, many or a class for expanded clones.

TRBV29-1	NA	TRBJ2-1	TRBD2	CSVGLAGTWYNEQFF	TGCAGCGTTGGGCTAGCGGGAACATGGTACAATGAGCAGTTCTTC
TRBV19	NA	TRBJ1-2	TRBD1	CASISPLDRSYGYTF	TGTGCCAGTATCTCTCCCTTGGACAGGTCATATGGCTACACCTTC
TRBV7-2	NA	TRBJ2-7	TRBD2	CASSSSSGGTYEQYF	TGTGCCAGCAGCTCCTCTAGCGGGGGAACCTACGAGCAGTACTTC
TRBV5-1	NA	TRBJ2-5	TRBD2	CASSYRGGETQYF	TGCGCCAGCAGCTACCGCGGGGGGGAGACCCAGTACTTC
TRBV27	once	TRBJ2-1	TRBD2	CASSIRGGRWNEQFF	TGTGCCAGCTCTATCCGGGGGGGCAGGTGGAATGAGCAGTTCTTC
TRBV7-6	NA	TRBJ2-2	NA	CASSLSGVFGELFF	TGTGCCAGCAGCTTGTCCGGGGTCTTCGGGGAGCTGTTTTTT
TRBV19	NA	TRBJ1-6	NA	CASSTGLYNSPLHF	TGTGCCAGTAGTACAGGGCTATATAATTCACCCCTCCACTTT
TRBV5-1	NA	TRBJ2-3	NA	CASSLGRVVTDTQYF	TGCGCCAGCAGCTTGGGCAGGGTAGTAACAGATACGCAGTATTTT
TRBV19	NA	TRBJ1-6	TRBD1	CASSISSTGGKHSPLHF	TGTGCCAGTAGTATCTCCTCGACAGGGGGGAAACATTCACCCCTCCACTTT
TRBV14	NA	TRBJ2-7	NA	CASSQALTGHQGEQYF	TGTGCCAGCAGCCAAGCCTTAACGGGACATCAAGGGGAGCAGTACTTC
TRBV19	NA	TRBJ2-7	TRBD1	CASRQGLGSYEQYF	TGTGCCAGTCGACAGGGCTTGGGGTCCTACGAGCAGTACTTC
TRBV6-5	NA	TRBJ1-5	TRBD1	CASNDRDRSNQPQHF	TGTGCCAGCAACGACAGGGATAGGAGCAATCAGCCCCAGCATTTT
TRBV12-3/TRBV12-4	NA	TRBJ1-2	NA	CASSRREGYGYTF	TGTGCCAGCAGTCGCAGGGAGGGCTATGGCTACACCTTC
TRBV6-1	once	TRBJ1-2	TRBD1	CASSETGASGYTF	TGTGCCAGCAGTGAAACAGGGGCATCAGGCTACACCTTC
TRBV5-1	once	TRBJ2-7	NA	CASSLEGRVYEQYF	TGCGCCAGCAGCCTTGAAGGCAGGGTGTACGAGCAGTACTTC
TRBV3-1/TRBV3-2	NA	TRBJ1-2	TRBD1	CASSRTGGHYGYTF	TGTGCCAGCAGCCGGACAGGGGGTCACTATGGCTACACCTTC
TRBV6-4	NA	TRBJ1-1	TRBD1	CASSILPGTALEEAFF	TGTGCCAGCAGTATATTGCCTGGGACAGCACTCGAGGAAGCTTTCTTT
TRBV3-1/TRBV3-2	NA	TRBJ2-3	NA	CASSQERQGLVTQYF	TGTGCCAGCAGCCAAGAAAGGCAGGGACTCGTTACGCAGTATTTT
TRBV4-2	NA	TRBJ2-1	TRBD2	CASMVLGRGDNNEQFF	TGTGCCAGCATGGTCTTGGGGCGGGGGGATAACAATGAGCAGTTCTTC
TRBV9	NA	TRBJ2-7	NA	CASSGGGRAYEQYF	TGTGCCAGCAGCGGGGGGGGCCGAGCCTACGAGCAGTACTTC
TRBV19	NA	TRBJ1-5	NA	CASSINPSNQPQHF	TGTGCCAGTAGTATTAATCCTAGCAATCAGCCCCAGCATTTT
TRBV5-6	NA	TRBJ2-6	NA	CASSYLQGLGANVLTF	TGTGCCAGCAGTTACCTCCAGGGTTTGGGGGCCAACGTCCTGACTTTC
TRBV6-5	NA	TRBJ2-7	TRBD2	CASTKTSGPYEQYF	TGTGCCAGCACTAAAACTAGCGGGCCGTACGAGCAGTACTTC
TRBV7-9	few	TRBJ1-1	TRBD1	CASSLSQGADTEAFF	TGTGCCAGCAGCTTATCGCAGGGGGCAGACACTGAAGCTTTCTTT
TRBV5-8	NA	TRBJ1-2	NA	CASSLTGPRSGNTF	TGTGCCAGCAGCTTGACGGGTCCTCGATCGGGAAACACCTTC
TRBV18	NA	TRBJ1-6	TRBD1	CASSPDDRGNSPLHF	TGTGCCAGCTCACCGGACGACAGGGGAAATTCACCCCTCCACTTT
TRBV10-2	NA	TRBJ1-1	NA	CAILVQGSNTEAFF	TGCGCCATCCTGGTCCAGGGGTCGAACACTGAAGCTTTCTTT
TRBV15	once	TRBJ2-1	NA	CATSGPGLSNEQFF	TGTGCCACCAGCGGGCCTGGGCTTTCCAATGAGCAGTTCTTC
TRBV11-3	NA	TRBJ1-2	TRBD1	CASSFSQGNGYTF	TGTGCCAGCAGCTTCTCACAGGGGAACGGCTACACCTTC
TRBV7-9	NA	TRBJ2-1	TRBD1	CASSLGFRQGKFF	TGTGCCAGCAGCTTAGGGTTCCGACAGGGCAAGTTCTTC
TRBV4-3	NA	TRBJ2-3	TRBD2	CASSHGSITSDRTDTQYF	TGCGCCAGCAGCCACGGGTCCATAACTAGCGACCGCACAGATACGCAGTATTTT
TRBV5-8	once	TRBJ1-4	NA	CASSKHSGKGEKLFF	TGTGCCAGCAGCAAGCACAGTGGGAAGGGGGAAAAACTGTTTTTT
TRBV2	NA	TRBJ1-2	TRBD1	CASSLVRDRRSSAYGYTF	TGTGCCAGCAGTTTAGTACGGGACAGGCGAAGCTCTGCCTATGGCTACACCTTC
TRBV19	NA	TRBJ1-1	NA	CASSSGGLRAQAFF	TGTGCCAGTAGTTCGGGCGGACTACGCGCCCAAGCTTTCTTT
TRBV27	NA	TRBJ1-5	TRBD1	CASSSTLTGTGRDQPQHF	TGTGCCAGCAGTTCAACCCTAACCGGGACAGGGCGCGATCAGCCCCAGCATTTT
TRBV7-9	NA	TRBJ1-2	TRBD1	CASSLVGQGLRGYTF	TGTGCCAGCAGCTTAGTTGGACAGGGCCTTCGGGGCTACACCTTC
TRBV5-4	NA	TRBJ2-4	TRBD1	CASSKGQGAVNIQYF	TGTGCCAGCAGCAAGGGACAGGGGGCGGTAAACATTCAGTACTTC
TRBV4-3	NA	TRBJ1-6	NA	CASSQDFREGNSPLHF	TGCGCCAGCAGCCAAGATTTCAGGGAGGGTAATTCACCCCTCCACTTT
TRBV30	NA	TRBJ1-1	NA	CAWSGGGNTEAFF	TGTGCCTGGAGTGGGGGGGGGAACACTGAAGCTTTCTTT
TRBV24-1	NA	TRBJ1-1	NA	CATQLEGNTEAFF	TGTGCCACCCAACTTGAGGGAAACACTGAAGCTTTCTTT
TRBV30	NA	TRBJ2-5	NA	CAWSVGGLETQYF	TGTGCCTGGAGTGTAGGAGGGTTGGAGACCCAGTACTTC
TRBV19	NA	TRBJ2-3	TRBD2	CASSIIAGGQDTQYF	TGTGCCAGTAGTATAATAGCGGGGGGGCAAGATACGCAGTATTTT
TRBV7-2	NA	TRBJ1-2	NA	CASSYRLGADYGYTF	TGTGCCAGCAGCTATAGGTTGGGGGCGGACTATGGCTACACCTTC
TRBV13	NA	TRBJ2-3	TRBD1	CASSTRGRGDTQYF	TGTGCCAGCAGCACCAGGGGGCGCGGTGATACGCAGTATTTT
TRBV15	NA	TRBJ2-1	TRBD2	CATSPRGLAGGGLSYNEQFF	TGTGCCACCAGCCCGCGCGGACTAGCGGGAGGGGGGCTTTCCTACAATGAGCAGTTCTTC
TRBV7-3	NA	TRBJ1-2	TRBD1	CASSLTGGRDYGYTF	TGTGCCAGCAGCTTAACAGGGGGCCGGGACTATGGCTACACCTTC
TRBV7-3	NA	TRBJ2-3	NA	CASGRADTQYF	TGTGCCAGCGGTCGGGCAGATACGCAGTATTTT
TRBV29-1	NA	TRBJ2-5	TRBD2	CSVEEIAGVGGTQYF	TGCAGCGTTGAAGAAATAGCGGGAGTCGGGGGGACCCAGTACTTC
TRBV15	NA	TRBJ1-1	NA	CATSRSRVFTEAFF	TGTGCCACCAGCAGGTCCAGGGTTTTCACTGAAGCTTTCTTT